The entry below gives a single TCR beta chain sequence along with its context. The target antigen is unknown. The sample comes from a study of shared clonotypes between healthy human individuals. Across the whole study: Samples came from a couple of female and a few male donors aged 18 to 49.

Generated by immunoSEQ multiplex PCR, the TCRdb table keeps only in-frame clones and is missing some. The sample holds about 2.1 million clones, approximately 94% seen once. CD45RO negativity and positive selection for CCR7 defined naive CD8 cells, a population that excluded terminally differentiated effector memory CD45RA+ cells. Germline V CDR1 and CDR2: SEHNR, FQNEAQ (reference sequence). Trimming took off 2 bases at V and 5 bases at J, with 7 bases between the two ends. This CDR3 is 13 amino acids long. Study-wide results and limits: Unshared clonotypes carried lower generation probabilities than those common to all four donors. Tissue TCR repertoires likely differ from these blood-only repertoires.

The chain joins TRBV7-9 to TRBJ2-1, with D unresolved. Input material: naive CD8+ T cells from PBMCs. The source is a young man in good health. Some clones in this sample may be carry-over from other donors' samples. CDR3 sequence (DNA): TGTGCCAGCAGCTTACCAGCCCACAATGAGCAGTTCTTC. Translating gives CASSLPAHNEQFF.